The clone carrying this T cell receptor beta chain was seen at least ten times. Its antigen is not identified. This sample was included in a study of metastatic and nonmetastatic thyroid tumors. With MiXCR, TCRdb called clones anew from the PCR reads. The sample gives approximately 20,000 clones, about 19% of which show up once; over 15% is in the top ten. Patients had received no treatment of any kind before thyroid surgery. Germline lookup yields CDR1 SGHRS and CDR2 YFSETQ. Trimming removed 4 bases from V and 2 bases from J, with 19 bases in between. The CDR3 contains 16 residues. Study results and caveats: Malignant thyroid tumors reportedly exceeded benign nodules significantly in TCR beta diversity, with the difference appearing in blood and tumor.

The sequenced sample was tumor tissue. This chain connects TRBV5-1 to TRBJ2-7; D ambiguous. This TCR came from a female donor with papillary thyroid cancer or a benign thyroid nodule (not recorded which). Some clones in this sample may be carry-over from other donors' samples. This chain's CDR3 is CASSPSPGLGTYEQYF. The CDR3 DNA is TGCGCCAGCAGCCCATCACCGGGTCTTGGGACCTACGAGCAGTACTTC. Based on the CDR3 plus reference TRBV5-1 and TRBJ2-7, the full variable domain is KAGVTQTPRYLIKTRGQQVTLSCSPISGHRSVSWYQQTPGQGLQFLFEYFSETQRNKGNFPGRFSGRQFSNSRSEMNVSTLELGDSALYLCASSPSPGLGTYEQYFGPGTRLTVT.